This TCR beta chain originates from a study of chemoradiotherapy in HPV16-positive cancers. The assay was immunoSEQ multiplex PCR, and TCRdb's table has in-frame clones only and misses some. The sample has 15,000 or so clones, 89% seen once. With 6 bases removed from V and 1 base from J, the gap between germline ends came to 16 bases. The CDR3 length is 15 residues. Germline CDR1 is MNHEY and CDR2 is SMNVEV (reference sequence). Material: blood, obtained from a patient who underwent chemoradiotherapy. The chain employs TRBV27 and TRBJ2-7; perhaps D is TRBD1 or TRBD2 (5 bases each). The source is a human donor with HPV-associated anogenital cancer. The CDR3 protein is CASRKMGDRSYEQYF. In nucleotides, the CDR3 is TGTGCCAGCAGAAAGATGGGAGACAGATCCTACGAGCAGTACTTC.